These T cell receptor beta chains were read from a single sample in a study of cytomegalovirus exposure and HLA in healthy donors. TCRdb's copy holds only in-frame clones and misses some; the assay was immunoSEQ multiplex PCR. The sample holds some 160,000 clones, more than 75% seen once. The sequenced sample was PBMCs. These receptors originate from a man aged 18 to 30 in good health and CMV-seronegative. CDR3s include the opening cysteine and the closing phenylalanine or tryptophan. The order of the fields is clone size, V gene, D gene, J gene, CDR3 DNA, CDR3 protein. D genes are given only for firm matches. Only part of the rows carry a size: once, few, many, or a class if the clone is expanded.

abundance: .; v_gene: TRBV10-3; d_gene: TRBD2; j_gene: TRBJ2-3; CDR3nt: TGTGCCATCACCGAGTCAATTAGCGGGAGAGGGGGCACAGATACGCAGTATTTT; CDR3aa: CAITESISGRGGTDTQYF
abundance: .; v_gene: TRBV6-1; d_gene: TRBD1; j_gene: TRBJ1-1; CDR3nt: TGTGCCAGCAGTGGTCAACAGGGGATCGCCACTGAAGCTTTCTTT; CDR3aa: CASSGQQGIATEAFF
abundance: .; v_gene: TRBV25-1; d_gene: TRBD1; j_gene: TRBJ2-7; CDR3nt: TGTGCCAGCATCGGGGACAGTTACTACGAGCAGTACTTC; CDR3aa: CASIGDSYYEQYF
abundance: once; v_gene: TRBV11-2; d_gene: .; j_gene: TRBJ1-5; CDR3nt: TGTGCCAGCAGCTTGCCCGGTCAGCCCCAGCATTTT; CDR3aa: CASSLPGQPQHF
abundance: .; v_gene: TRBV2; d_gene: TRBD2; j_gene: TRBJ2-1; CDR3nt: TGTGCCAGCAGGGGAGGGCCTTTTCCCTACAATGAGCAGTTCTTC; CDR3aa: CASRGGPFPYNEQFF
abundance: .; v_gene: TRBV7-2; d_gene: .; j_gene: TRBJ2-7; CDR3nt: TGTGCCAGCAGCTCGGGACGTCTTTTAGCGGACTCCTACGAGCAGTACTTC; CDR3aa: CASSSGRLLADSYEQYF
abundance: .; v_gene: TRBV29-1; d_gene: TRBD1; j_gene: TRBJ2-7; CDR3nt: TGCAGCGTTGGAGCCGGGACAGGGGGCGAGTGGTCCTACGAGCAGTACTTC; CDR3aa: CSVGAGTGGEWSYEQYF
abundance: .; v_gene: TRBV9; d_gene: TRBD2; j_gene: TRBJ2-2; CDR3nt: TGTGCCAGCAGCGCCGGACTAGCGGGAGGGCCGAACACCGGGGAGCTGTTTTTT; CDR3aa: CASSAGLAGGPNTGELFF
abundance: .; v_gene: TRBV10-3; d_gene: TRBD2; j_gene: TRBJ2-1; CDR3nt: TGTGCCATCAGGCGGGGAGGGACTACCACTGGGGATGAGCAGTTCTTC; CDR3aa: CAIRRGGTTTGDEQFF
abundance: .; v_gene: TRBV18; d_gene: .; j_gene: TRBJ2-7; CDR3nt: TGTGCCAGCTCACCACCTAAACAGTACGAGCAGTACTTC; CDR3aa: CASSPPKQYEQYF
abundance: .; v_gene: TRBV7-9; d_gene: .; j_gene: TRBJ2-7; CDR3nt: TGTGCCAGCAGCCCGCGGGGACAGCTCTACGAGCAGCACTTC; CDR3aa: CASSPRGQLYEQHF
abundance: .; v_gene: TRBV28; d_gene: .; j_gene: TRBJ1-5; CDR3nt: TGTGCCAGCAGGGCGGGGGAGCCCCAGCATTTT; CDR3aa: CASRAGEPQHF
abundance: .; v_gene: TRBV19; d_gene: .; j_gene: TRBJ2-7; CDR3nt: TGTGCCAGTAGTCCCGGTTCCTACGAGCAGTACTTC; CDR3aa: CASSPGSYEQYF
abundance: .; v_gene: TRBV6-1; d_gene: .; j_gene: TRBJ2-5; CDR3nt: TGTGCCAGCAGTCTTATTCAAGAGACCCAGTACTTC; CDR3aa: CASSLIQETQYF
abundance: .; v_gene: TRBV4-1; d_gene: TRBD2; j_gene: TRBJ2-1; CDR3nt: TGCGCCAGCAGCCAAGACGGGACTAGCGGGGGAAACAATGAGCAGTTCTTC; CDR3aa: CASSQDGTSGGNNEQFF
abundance: .; v_gene: TRBV7-2; d_gene: .; j_gene: TRBJ1-1; CDR3nt: TGTGCCAGCAGCTTATCATTTTTACTGATGAACACTGAAGCTTTCTTT; CDR3aa: CASSLSFLLMNTEAFF
abundance: .; v_gene: TRBV29-1; d_gene: .; j_gene: TRBJ1-1; CDR3nt: TGCAGCGTTGAAGACCCGACAGTTGAAGCTTTCTTT; CDR3aa: CSVEDPTVEAFF
abundance: .; v_gene: TRBV29-1; d_gene: TRBD1; j_gene: TRBJ1-5; CDR3nt: TGCAGCGTAGCTTCAGGGGGTAGCCAGCCCCAGCATTTT; CDR3aa: CSVASGGSQPQHF
abundance: .; v_gene: TRBV2; d_gene: .; j_gene: TRBJ2-2; CDR3nt: TGTGCCAGCAGTGGGCTGACAGGGAACACCGGGGAGCTGTTTTTT; CDR3aa: CASSGLTGNTGELFF
abundance: .; v_gene: TRBV7-2; d_gene: TRBD1; j_gene: TRBJ1-2; CDR3nt: TGTGCCAGCAGCTTAGAGAGGAACAGGGGGTATCTTCGTGGCTACACCTTC; CDR3aa: CASSLERNRGYLRGYTF
abundance: .; v_gene: TRBV5-4; d_gene: TRBD2; j_gene: TRBJ2-7; CDR3nt: TGTGCCAGCAGCGAAGCGAGCGGGATAATCGAGCAGTACTTC; CDR3aa: CASSEASGIIEQYF
abundance: .; v_gene: TRBV4-1; d_gene: TRBD1; j_gene: TRBJ1-6; CDR3nt: TGCGCCAGCAGCCAGGACAGGGGGCCTAAGTCACCCCTCCACTTT; CDR3aa: CASSQDRGPKSPLHF
abundance: .; v_gene: TRBV27; d_gene: .; j_gene: TRBJ2-1; CDR3nt: TGTGCCAGCAGTTTAAGCACCACCCCGTACAATGAGCAGTTCTTC; CDR3aa: CASSLSTTPYNEQFF
abundance: .; v_gene: TRBV11-2; d_gene: TRBD2; j_gene: TRBJ2-7; CDR3nt: TGTGCCAGCAGCTTAGGTCTAGCGGGACCCGGCTACGAGCAGTACTTC; CDR3aa: CASSLGLAGPGYEQYF
abundance: .; v_gene: TRBV27; d_gene: .; j_gene: TRBJ1-4; CDR3nt: TGTGCCACTCGACCAGGGACTCCCAATGAAAAACTGTTTTTT; CDR3aa: CATRPGTPNEKLFF
abundance: .; v_gene: TRBV5-5; d_gene: TRBD2; j_gene: TRBJ2-1; CDR3nt: TGTGCCAGCAGCTCGACATCCGGGACTAGCGTCAATGAGCAGTTCTTC; CDR3aa: CASSSTSGTSVNEQFF
abundance: .; v_gene: TRBV9; d_gene: TRBD1; j_gene: TRBJ2-3; CDR3nt: TGTGCCAGCACCTCAGGGGGCCCTAGCACAGATACGCAGTATTTT; CDR3aa: CASTSGGPSTDTQYF
abundance: .; v_gene: TRBV7-9; d_gene: TRBD2; j_gene: TRBJ2-3; CDR3nt: TGTGCCAGCAGCTTAGTTCGAGCGGGAGGCAAAGATACGCAGTATTTT; CDR3aa: CASSLVRAGGKDTQYF
abundance: .; v_gene: TRBV19; d_gene: TRBD1; j_gene: TRBJ1-6; CDR3nt: TGTGCCAGTAGTATACACGTGGGACAGGGCTCGGATAATTCACCCCTCCACTTT; CDR3aa: CASSIHVGQGSDNSPLHF
abundance: .; v_gene: TRBV6-1; d_gene: .; j_gene: TRBJ2-3; CDR3nt: TGTGCCAGCAGAGGAGACTGGTCTGGCACAGATACGCAGTATTTT; CDR3aa: CASRGDWSGTDTQYF